Listed below are T cell receptor beta chains from one sample, sequenced in a study of T cell responses to AZD1222 COVID-19 vaccine. Clones were read by immunoSEQ multiplex PCR, and TCRdb kept only the in-frame ones, dropping some. The sample has about 140,000 clones; 92% are singletons. Sequencing used peripheral blood, obtained on day 0 of AZD1222 vaccination. All receptors derive from an adult in good health. The CDR3 runs from the conserved cysteine through the conserved F or W. A D gene is named only where the DNA matches it firmly. Rows may omit the clone size; those that give it use once, few, many or a size class.

cdr3_aa cdr3_nt clone_size j_call d_call v_call
CASSLGTDYNEQFF TGTGCCAGCAGCTTGGGGACAGACTACAATGAGCAGTTCTTC - TRBJ2-1 - TRBV5-4
CASSLEGTSRYSDGYTF TGTGCCAGCAGCTTAGAAGGTACCAGCCGATATAGTGATGGCTACACCTTC - TRBJ1-2 - TRBV7-8
CASSPPGGRVYEQYF TGCGCCAGCAGCCCGCCTGGCGGGAGGGTCTACGAGCAGTACTTC - TRBJ2-7 TRBD2 TRBV5-1
CATTGVSVSSYNEQFF TGTGCCACTACCGGGGTTAGCGTCAGCTCCTACAATGAGCAGTTCTTC - TRBJ2-1 - TRBV19
CASKLQGSTEAFF TGTGCCAGCAAATTACAGGGAAGCACTGAAGCTTTCTTT - TRBJ1-1 - TRBV6-5
CASSGRSGNQPQHF TGTGCCAGCAGTGGAAGATCCGGCAATCAGCCCCAGCATTTT few TRBJ1-5 - TRBV2
CASSSPGGNPYEQYF TGTGCCAGCAGTTCCCCGGGGGGAAACCCCTACGAGCAGTACTTC once TRBJ2-7 TRBD2 TRBV6-5
CASGLAGTDTQYF TGTGCCAGCGGACTAGCTGGCACAGATACGCAGTATTTT - TRBJ2-3 TRBD2 TRBV2
CASSIDRGRGKLFF TGTGCCAGCAGCATCGACAGGGGGCGGGGAAAACTGTTTTTT - TRBJ1-4 TRBD1 TRBV6-5
CASSLESETQYF TGTGCCAGCAGTTTAGAGTCGGAGACCCAGTACTTC - TRBJ2-5 - TRBV12-3/TRBV12-4
CASSEGGHRSTEAFF TGTGCCAGCAGCGAGGGGGGACACCGGAGCACTGAAGCTTTCTTT - TRBJ1-1 - TRBV9
CASSFRLAGVLEQYF TGTGCCAGCAGCTTCCGACTAGCGGGAGTTCTCGAGCAGTACTTC - TRBJ2-7 TRBD2 TRBV7-9
CASSSGPNGYEQYF TGTGCCAGCAGTTCGGGACCTAATGGCTACGAGCAGTACTTC - TRBJ2-7 - TRBV28
CASSLASGGNNQPQHF TGTGCCAGCAGCTTAGCGTCGGGGGGCAACAATCAGCCCCAGCATTTT - TRBJ1-5 - TRBV7-2
CASILDRFGDEQFF TGTGCCAGTATTTTGGACAGGTTTGGGGATGAGCAGTTCTTC - TRBJ2-1 TRBD1 TRBV28
CAWNLLGEGTEAFF TGTGCCTGGAATCTTCTGGGGGAGGGCACTGAAGCTTTCTTT - TRBJ1-1 - TRBV30
CASSLRDRGHEQYF TGCGCCAGCAGCCTCCGGGACAGGGGTCACGAGCAGTACTTC - TRBJ2-7 TRBD1 TRBV5-1
CASSVAGDNQPQHF TGTGCCAGCAGCGTAGCAGGGGACAATCAGCCCCAGCATTTT - TRBJ1-5 - TRBV9
CASSFGRGNEQYF TGTGCCAGCAGCTTTGGCAGGGGGAACGAGCAGTACTTC - TRBJ2-7 TRBD1 TRBV7-9
CASSQFVPVGPTSDTQYF TGTGCCAGCAGCCAATTCGTACCAGTCGGGCCAACATCAGATACGCAGTATTTT once TRBJ2-3 - TRBV3-1/TRBV3-2
CASRKSVRRANVLTF TGTGCCAGCAGGAAAAGCGTGAGACGGGCCAACGTCCTGACTTTC - TRBJ2-6 - TRBV28
CASVPGTNEKLFF TGTGCCAGCGTCCCAGGCACTAATGAAAAACTGTTTTTT few TRBJ1-4 - TRBV12-3/TRBV12-4
CASSLERRGQGPGELFF TGTGCCAGCAGCTTGGAGAGAAGGGGACAGGGCCCGGGGGAGCTGTTTTTT - TRBJ2-2 TRBD1 TRBV7-6
CASSPLTSGAETQYF TGTGCCAGCAGCCCCCTTACCTCCGGGGCGGAGACCCAGTACTTC - TRBJ2-5 - TRBV3-1/TRBV3-2
CASGDGIMNTEAFF TGTGCCAGCGGGGACGGGATCATGAACACTGAAGCTTTCTTT - TRBJ1-1 - TRBV14
CASSPEGQLNQPQHF TGTGCCAGCTCACCCGAAGGACAGTTAAATCAGCCCCAGCATTTT - TRBJ1-5 - TRBV18
CASSFGQGNHGYTF TGTGCCAGCAGCTTCGGACAGGGGAACCATGGCTACACCTTC - TRBJ1-2 TRBD1 TRBV13
CARNSKGGTEAFF TGTGCCCGAAACTCTAAAGGGGGGACTGAAGCTTTCTTT - TRBJ1-1 - TRBV30
CAWSGVLPSYEQYF TGTGCCTGGAGTGGGGTCCTCCCCTCCTACGAGCAGTACTTC - TRBJ2-7 - TRBV30
CASSQGQNTEAFF TGTGCCAGCTCACAGGGACAGAACACTGAAGCTTTCTTT - TRBJ1-1 - TRBV18
CASSDPGTSITGELFF TGTGCCAGCAGTGATCCGGGGACTAGTATCACCGGGGAGCTGTTTTTT - TRBJ2-2 TRBD2 TRBV2
CASSPTGTGGGPLHF TGCGCCAGCAGCCCGACCGGGACAGGTGGTGGGCCCCTCCACTTT - TRBJ1-6 TRBD1 TRBV4-1
CASSLSTDNNQPQHF TGTGCCAGCAGTTTATCGACTGACAACAATCAGCCCCAGCATTTT - TRBJ1-5 - TRBV27
CASRAQDTEAFF TGTGCCAGCAGAGCACAGGACACTGAAGCTTTCTTT - TRBJ1-1 - TRBV6-4
CASSINAQNQPQHF TGTGCCAGCAGTATCAACGCTCAGAATCAGCCCCAGCATTTT - TRBJ1-5 - TRBV27
CASSIGGERTNEKLFF TGTGCCAGTAGTATCGGCGGGGAGAGGACTAATGAAAAACTGTTTTTT - TRBJ1-4 - TRBV19
CASSRTVQETQYF TGTGCCAGTAGTCGGACAGTCCAAGAGACCCAGTACTTC - TRBJ2-5 - TRBV19
CASSFWGAGNQPQHF TGTGCCAGCAGCTTTTGGGGCGCCGGCAATCAGCCCCAGCATTTT - TRBJ1-5 - TRBV7-2
CASSATEGNQPQHF TGTGCCAGCTCAGCGACAGAGGGCAATCAGCCCCAGCATTTT - TRBJ1-5 - TRBV18